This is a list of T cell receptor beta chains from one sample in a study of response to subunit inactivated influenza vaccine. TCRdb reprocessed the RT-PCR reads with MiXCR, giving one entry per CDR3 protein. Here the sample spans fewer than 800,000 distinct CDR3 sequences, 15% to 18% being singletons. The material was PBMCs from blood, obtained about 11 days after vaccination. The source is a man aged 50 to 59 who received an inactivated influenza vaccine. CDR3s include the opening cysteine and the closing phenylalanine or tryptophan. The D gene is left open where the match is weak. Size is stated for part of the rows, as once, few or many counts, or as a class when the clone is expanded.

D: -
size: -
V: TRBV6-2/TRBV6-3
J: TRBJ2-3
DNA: TGTGCCAGCAGTTACAGGGCATTCACAGATACGCAGTATTTT
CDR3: CASSYRAFTDTQYF

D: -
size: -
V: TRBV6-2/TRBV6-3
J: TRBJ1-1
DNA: TGTGCCAGCAGTTACAGGGTTTGGGGGTTAATTGAAGCTTTCTTT
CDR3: CASSYRVWGLIEAFF

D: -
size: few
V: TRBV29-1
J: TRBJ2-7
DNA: TGCAGCGTTCGTCTCCTGGACTACGAGCAGTACTTC
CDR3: CSVRLLDYEQYF

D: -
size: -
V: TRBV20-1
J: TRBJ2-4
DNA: TGCAGTGCCGCGCTATGGCCGGGACTGGCGATTCAAAACATTCAGTACTTC
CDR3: CSAALWPGLAIQNIQYF

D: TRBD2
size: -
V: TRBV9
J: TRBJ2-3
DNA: TGTGCCAGCAGCGTAGGCGGACTAGCGGGAGTAGATACGCAGTATTTT
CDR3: CASSVGGLAGVDTQYF

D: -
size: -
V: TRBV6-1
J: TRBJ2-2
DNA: TGTGCCAGCAGTGCGCAGGGGAGGGTCGGGGAGCTGTTTTTT
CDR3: CASSAQGRVGELFF

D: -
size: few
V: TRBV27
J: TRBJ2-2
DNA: TGTGCCAGCACCCTTGTCGCTGGGAGCACCGGGGAGCTGTTTTTT
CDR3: CASTLVAGSTGELFF

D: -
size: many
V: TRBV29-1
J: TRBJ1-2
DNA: TGCAGCGTTGGGCAGCTTACTAACTATGGCTACACCTTC
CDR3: CSVGQLTNYGYTF

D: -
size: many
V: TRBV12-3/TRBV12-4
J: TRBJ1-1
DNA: TGTGCCAGCAGCCGCACCTCAATGAACACTGAAGCTTTCTTT
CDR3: CASSRTSMNTEAFF

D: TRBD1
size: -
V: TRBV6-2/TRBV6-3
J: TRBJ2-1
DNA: TGTGCCAGTGGACAGGGGGCCGAGCAGTTCTTC
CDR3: CASGQGAEQFF

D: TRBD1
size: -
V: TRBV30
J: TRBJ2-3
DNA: TGTGCCTGGAGTGCGACCGACAGGGGATACACAGATACGCAGTATTTT
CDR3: CAWSATDRGYTDTQYF

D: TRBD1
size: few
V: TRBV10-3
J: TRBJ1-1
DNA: TGTGCCATCGTACCAGACTGGGACAGGGAGGGAGAAGCTTTCTTT
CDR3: CAIVPDWDREGEAFF

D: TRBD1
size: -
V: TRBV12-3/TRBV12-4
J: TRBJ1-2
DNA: TGTGCCAGCAGTTTGACAGGGGGAAGGGTTCATTCCGATGGCTACACCTTC
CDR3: CASSLTGGRVHSDGYTF

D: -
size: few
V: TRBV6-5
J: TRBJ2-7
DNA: TGTGCCAGCTCCCACCTCGAGGGCGAGCAGTACTTC
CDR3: CASSHLEGEQYF

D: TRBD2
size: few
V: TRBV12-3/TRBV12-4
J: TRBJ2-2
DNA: TGTGCCAGCAGTTTAGGCGGGGGTCCCACCGGGGAGCTGTTTTTT
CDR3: CASSLGGGPTGELFF

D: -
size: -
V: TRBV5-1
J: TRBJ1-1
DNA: TGCGCCAGCAGCCCCGGGGGAGGGGGATATTCCACTGAAGCTTTCTTT
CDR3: CASSPGGGGYSTEAFF

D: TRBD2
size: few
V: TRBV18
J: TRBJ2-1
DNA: TGTGCCAGCTCACCAATTACTAGCGGGAGTAGAAAAAGCAATGAGCAGTTCTTC
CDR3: CASSPITSGSRKSNEQFF

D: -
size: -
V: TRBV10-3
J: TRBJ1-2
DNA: TGTGCCATCAGCGAGGGTCAGGGGCGCACCTATGGCTACACCTTC
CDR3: CAISEGQGRTYGYTF

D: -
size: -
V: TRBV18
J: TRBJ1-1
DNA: TGTGCCAGCTCACCTTCCGGTAGAACTGAAGCTTTCTTT
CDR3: CASSPSGRTEAFF

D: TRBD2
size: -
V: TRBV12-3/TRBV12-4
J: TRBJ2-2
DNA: TGTGCCAGCAGTTTCTCCGGTGGGAGGGCGAACACCGGGGAGCTGTTTTTT
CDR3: CASSFSGGRANTGELFF

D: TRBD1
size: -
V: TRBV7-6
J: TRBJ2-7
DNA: TGTGCCAGCAGCTTAGAGGGACAGGGGACTGGTTACGAGCAGTACTTC
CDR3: CASSLEGQGTGYEQYF

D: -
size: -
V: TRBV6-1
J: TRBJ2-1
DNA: TGTGCCAGCAACCTCGGTTCCTACAATGAGCAGTTCTTC
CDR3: CASNLGSYNEQFF

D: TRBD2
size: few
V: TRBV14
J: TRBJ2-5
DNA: TGTGCCAGCAGTCCAAGCGGGGGGGCCCAGGAGACCCAGTACTTC
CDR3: CASSPSGGAQETQYF

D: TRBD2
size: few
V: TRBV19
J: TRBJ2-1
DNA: TGTGCCAGTAGTATTTGGCGTGGCGGCGGGAGGGCATACAATGAGCAGTTCTTC
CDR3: CASSIWRGGGRAYNEQFF

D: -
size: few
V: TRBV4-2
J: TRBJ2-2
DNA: TGTGCCAGCAGCCAGGACTGGCTGAACACCGGGGAGCTGTTTTTT
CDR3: CASSQDWLNTGELFF

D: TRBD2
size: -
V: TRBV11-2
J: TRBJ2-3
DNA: TGTGCCAGCAGCTATATAGCGGGATCCCCCACAGATACGCAGTATTTT
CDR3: CASSYIAGSPTDTQYF

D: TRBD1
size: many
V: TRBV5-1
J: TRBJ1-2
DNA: TGCGCCAGCAGCCAGAAGGGACAGGACGAGAATAGCTACACCTTC
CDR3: CASSQKGQDENSYTF

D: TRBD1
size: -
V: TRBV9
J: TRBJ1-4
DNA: TGTGCCAGCAGCGTAGGGGACAGGCAGGGCCTTAATGAAAAACTGTTTTTT
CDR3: CASSVGDRQGLNEKLFF

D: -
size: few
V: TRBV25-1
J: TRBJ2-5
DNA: TGTGCCAGCAGTGAATATCCAGGGGTAGAGACCCAGTACTTC
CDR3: CASSEYPGVETQYF

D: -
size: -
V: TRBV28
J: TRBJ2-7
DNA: TGTGCCAGCAGAACCGGGACAACCACCTACGAGCAGTACTTC
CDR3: CASRTGTTTYEQYF

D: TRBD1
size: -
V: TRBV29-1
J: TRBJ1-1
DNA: TGCAGCGTTGAACAGGGGGTACCTGAAGCTTTCTTT
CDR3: CSVEQGVPEAFF

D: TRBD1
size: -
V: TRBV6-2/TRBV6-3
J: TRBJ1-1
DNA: TGTGCCAGAACCCGGGACAGGGGAATAATCACTGAAGCTTTCTTT
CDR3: CARTRDRGIITEAFF

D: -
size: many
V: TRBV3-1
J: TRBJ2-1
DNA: TGTGCCAGCAGCCAAGAGGGGGGAGATGAGCAGTTCTTC
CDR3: CASSQEGGDEQFF

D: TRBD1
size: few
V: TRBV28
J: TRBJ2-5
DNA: TGTGCCAGCAGTTCACACATACAGGGGCTGAGCCAAGAGACCCAGTACTTC
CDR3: CASSSHIQGLSQETQYF

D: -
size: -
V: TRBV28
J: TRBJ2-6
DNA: TGTGCCAGCAGTGCCTCCCGGGACATATTCTCTGGGGCCAACGTCCTGACTTTC
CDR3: CASSASRDIFSGANVLTF

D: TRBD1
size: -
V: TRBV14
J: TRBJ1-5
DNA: TGTGCCAGCAGCCAAGGCACAAGAGGAGGGGGCGGTCAGCCCCAGCATTTT
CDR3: CASSQGTRGGGGQPQHF

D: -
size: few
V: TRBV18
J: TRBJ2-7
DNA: TGTGCCAGCTCACCGCCGGGGGCCCCCTACGAGCAGTACTTC
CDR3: CASSPPGAPYEQYF